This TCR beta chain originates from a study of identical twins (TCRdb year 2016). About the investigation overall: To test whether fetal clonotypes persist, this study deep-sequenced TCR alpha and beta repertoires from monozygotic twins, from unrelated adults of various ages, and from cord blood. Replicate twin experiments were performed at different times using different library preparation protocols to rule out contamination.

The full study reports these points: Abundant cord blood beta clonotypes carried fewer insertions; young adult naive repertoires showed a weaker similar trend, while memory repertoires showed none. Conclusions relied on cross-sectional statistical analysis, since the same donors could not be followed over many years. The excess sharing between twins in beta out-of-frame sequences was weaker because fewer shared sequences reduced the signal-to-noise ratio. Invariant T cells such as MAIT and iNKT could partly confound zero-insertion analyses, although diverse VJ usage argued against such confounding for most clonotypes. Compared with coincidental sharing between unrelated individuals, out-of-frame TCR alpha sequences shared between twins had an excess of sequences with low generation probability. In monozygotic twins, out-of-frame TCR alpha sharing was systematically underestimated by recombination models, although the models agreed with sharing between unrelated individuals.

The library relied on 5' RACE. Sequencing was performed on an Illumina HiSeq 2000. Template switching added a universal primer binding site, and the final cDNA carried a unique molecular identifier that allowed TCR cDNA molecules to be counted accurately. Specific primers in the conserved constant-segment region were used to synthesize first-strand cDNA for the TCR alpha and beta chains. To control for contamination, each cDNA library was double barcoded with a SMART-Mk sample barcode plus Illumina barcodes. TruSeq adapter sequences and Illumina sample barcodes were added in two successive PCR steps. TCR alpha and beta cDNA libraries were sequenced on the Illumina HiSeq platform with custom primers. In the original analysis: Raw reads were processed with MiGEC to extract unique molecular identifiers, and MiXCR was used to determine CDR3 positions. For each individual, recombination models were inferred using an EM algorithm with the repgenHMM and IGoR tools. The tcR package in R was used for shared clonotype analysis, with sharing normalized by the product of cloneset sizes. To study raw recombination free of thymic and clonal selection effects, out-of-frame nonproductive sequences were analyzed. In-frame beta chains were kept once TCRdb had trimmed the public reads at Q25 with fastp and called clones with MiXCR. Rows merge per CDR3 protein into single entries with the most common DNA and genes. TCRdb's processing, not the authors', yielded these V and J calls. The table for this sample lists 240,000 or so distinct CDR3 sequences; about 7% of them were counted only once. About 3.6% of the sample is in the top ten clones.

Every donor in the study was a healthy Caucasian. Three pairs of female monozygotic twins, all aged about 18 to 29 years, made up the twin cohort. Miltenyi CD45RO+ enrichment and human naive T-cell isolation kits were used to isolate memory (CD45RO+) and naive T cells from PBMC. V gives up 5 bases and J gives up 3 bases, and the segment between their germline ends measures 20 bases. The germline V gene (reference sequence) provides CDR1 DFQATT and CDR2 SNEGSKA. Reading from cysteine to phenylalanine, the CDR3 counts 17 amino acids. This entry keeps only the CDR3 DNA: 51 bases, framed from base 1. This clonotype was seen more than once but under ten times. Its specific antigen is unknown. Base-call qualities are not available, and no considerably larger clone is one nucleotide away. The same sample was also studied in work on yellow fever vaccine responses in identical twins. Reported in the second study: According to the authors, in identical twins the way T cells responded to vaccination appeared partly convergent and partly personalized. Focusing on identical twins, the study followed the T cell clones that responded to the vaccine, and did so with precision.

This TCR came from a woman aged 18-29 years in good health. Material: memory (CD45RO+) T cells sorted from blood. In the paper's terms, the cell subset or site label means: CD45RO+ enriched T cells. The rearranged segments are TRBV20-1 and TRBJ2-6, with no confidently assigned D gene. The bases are TGCAGTGCTCCCGGACGGATTAACTCTGGTGGGGCCAACGTCCTGACTTTC. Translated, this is CSAPGRINSGGANVLTF.